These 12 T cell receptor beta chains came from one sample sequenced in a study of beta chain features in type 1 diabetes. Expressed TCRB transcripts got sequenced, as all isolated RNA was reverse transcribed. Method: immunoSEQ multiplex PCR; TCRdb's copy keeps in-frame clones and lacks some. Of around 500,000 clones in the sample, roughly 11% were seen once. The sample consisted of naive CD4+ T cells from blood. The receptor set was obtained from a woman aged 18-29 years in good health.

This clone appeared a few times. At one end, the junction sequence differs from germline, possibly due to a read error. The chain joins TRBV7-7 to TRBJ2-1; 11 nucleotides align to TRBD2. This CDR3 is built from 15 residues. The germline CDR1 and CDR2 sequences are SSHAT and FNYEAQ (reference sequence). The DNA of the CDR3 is TGTGCTAGCAGCCGTGGACTAGCGGGTACCAATGAGCAGTTCTTC. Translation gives CASSRGLAGTNEQFF.

CDR3 DNA sequence: TGTGCCAGCAGCTTGGACAGCCATAATTCACCCCTCCACTTT. Residues: CASSLDSHNSPLHF. J is TRBJ1-6 and V is TRBV7-2; a possible D gene is TRBD1 (6 bases). The germline V gene encodes CDR1 SGHTA and CDR2 FQGNSA. This CDR3 is 14 amino acids long. Trimming removed 3 bases from V and 5 bases from J, with 8 bases in between.

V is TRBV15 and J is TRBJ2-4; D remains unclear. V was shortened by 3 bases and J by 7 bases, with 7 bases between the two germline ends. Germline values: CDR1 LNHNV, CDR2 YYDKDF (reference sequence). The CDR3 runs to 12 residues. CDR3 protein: CATSRVGNIQYF. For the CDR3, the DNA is TGTGCCACCAGCAGGGTGGGTAACATTCAGTACTTC.

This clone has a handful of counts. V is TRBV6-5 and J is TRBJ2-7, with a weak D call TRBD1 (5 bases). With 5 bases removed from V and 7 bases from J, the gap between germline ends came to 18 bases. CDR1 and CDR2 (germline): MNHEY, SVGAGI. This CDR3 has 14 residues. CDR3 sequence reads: CASSPSGGPGEQYF. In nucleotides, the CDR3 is TGTGCCAGCAGTCCTTCTGGCGGCCCAGGGGAGCAGTACTTC.

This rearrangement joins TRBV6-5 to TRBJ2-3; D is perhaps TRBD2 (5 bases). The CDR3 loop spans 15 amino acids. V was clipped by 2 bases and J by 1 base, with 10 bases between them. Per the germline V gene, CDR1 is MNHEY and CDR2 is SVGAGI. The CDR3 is CASSYRVGGTDTQYF. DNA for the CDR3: TGTGCCAGCAGTTACAGAGTGGGAGGCACAGATACGCAGTATTTT.

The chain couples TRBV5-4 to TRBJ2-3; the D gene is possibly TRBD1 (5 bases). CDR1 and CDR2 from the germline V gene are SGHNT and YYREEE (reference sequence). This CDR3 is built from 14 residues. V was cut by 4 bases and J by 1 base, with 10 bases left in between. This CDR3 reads CASSKARGTDTQYF. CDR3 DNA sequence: TGTGCCAGCAGCAAGGCCAGGGGCACAGATACGCAGTATTTT. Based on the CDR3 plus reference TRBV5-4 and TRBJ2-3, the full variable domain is ETGVTQSPTHLIKTRGQQVTLRCSSQSGHNTVSWYQQALGQGPQFIFQYYREEENGRGNFPPRFSGLQFPNYSSELNVNALELDDSALYLCASSKARGTDTQYFGPGTRLTVL.

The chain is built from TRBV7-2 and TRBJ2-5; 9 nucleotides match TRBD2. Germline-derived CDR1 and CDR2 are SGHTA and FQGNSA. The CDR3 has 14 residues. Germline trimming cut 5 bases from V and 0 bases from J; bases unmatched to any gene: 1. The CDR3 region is CASSAGGNQETQYF. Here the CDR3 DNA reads TGTGCCAGCAGCGCGGGAGGGAACCAAGAGACCCAGTACTTC.

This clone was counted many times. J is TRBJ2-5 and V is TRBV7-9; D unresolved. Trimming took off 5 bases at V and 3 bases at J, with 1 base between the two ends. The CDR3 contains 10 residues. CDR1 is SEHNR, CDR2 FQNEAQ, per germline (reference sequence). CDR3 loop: CASSKETQYF. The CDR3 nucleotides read TGTGCCAGCAGCAAAGAGACCCAGTACTTC.

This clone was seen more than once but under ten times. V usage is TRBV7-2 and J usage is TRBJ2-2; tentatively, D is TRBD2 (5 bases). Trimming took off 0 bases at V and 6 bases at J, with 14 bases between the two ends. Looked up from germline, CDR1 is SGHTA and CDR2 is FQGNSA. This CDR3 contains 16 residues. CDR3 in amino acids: CASSLAAEGRSGELFF. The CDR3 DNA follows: TGTGCCAGCAGCTTAGCAGCTGAGGGCCGGTCCGGGGAGCTGTTTTTT.

CDR3 bases: TGCGCCAGCAGCCCTACTGACAGGATCTATGGCTACACCTTC. Translation: CASSPTDRIYGYTF. This chain connects TRBV5-1 to TRBJ1-2; a weak D match, TRBD1 (6 bases). This CDR3 has 14 amino acids. The germline V gene encodes CDR1 SGHRS and CDR2 YFSETQ. V was clipped by 4 bases and J by 4 bases, with 14 bases between them.

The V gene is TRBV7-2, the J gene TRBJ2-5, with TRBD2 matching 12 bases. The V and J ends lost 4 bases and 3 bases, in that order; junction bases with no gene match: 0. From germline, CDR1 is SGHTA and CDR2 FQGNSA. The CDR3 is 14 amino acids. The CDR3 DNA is TGTGCCAGCAGCTGGACTAGCGGGGAAGAGACCCAGTACTTC. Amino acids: CASSWTSGEETQYF. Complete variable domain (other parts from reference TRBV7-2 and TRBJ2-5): GAGVSQSPSNKVTEKGKDVELRCDPISGHTALYWYRQSLGQGLEFLIYFQGNSAPDKSGLPSDRFSAERTGGSVSTLTIQRTQQEDSAVYLCASSWTSGEETQYFGPGTRLLVL.

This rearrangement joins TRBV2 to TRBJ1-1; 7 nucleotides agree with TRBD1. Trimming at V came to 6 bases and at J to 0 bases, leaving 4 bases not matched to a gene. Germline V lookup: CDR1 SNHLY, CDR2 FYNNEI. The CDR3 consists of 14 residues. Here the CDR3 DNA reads TGTGCCAGCAGCTCCGACAGGGTGAACACTGAAGCTTTCTTT. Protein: CASSSDRVNTEAFF.